The clone carrying this T cell receptor beta chain was detected only a few times. Its cognate antigen is unknown. V dropped 4 bases and J dropped 5 bases, with 9 bases sitting between them. The CDR3 sequence is 12 residues long. Germline V gives CDR1 SQVTM, CDR2 ANQGSEA. The data derive from a study of Ad26.COV2.S vaccination and SARS-CoV-2 variants. General study points: The breadth of spike-specific CD8+ and CD4+ T cell responses after vaccination was reportedly substantial. Vaccine and placebo recipients had comparable breadth of non-spike TCRs.

Some clones are missing from TCRdb's copy, which holds only in-frame ones; the method was immunoSEQ multiplex PCR. The table has about 350,000 clones, about 90% seen once; the top ten hold about 3.8%. Sequencing was performed on peripheral blood, taken after recovery from COVID-19. This sequence was found in a human donor who had recovered from COVID-19. The chain combines TRBV29-1 with TRBJ1-5; D gene ambiguous. The CDR3 is CSVGVRYQPQHF. CDR3 DNA: TGCAGCGTTGGCGTCAGGTATCAGCCCCAGCATTTT.